This section outlines one TCR beta chain sequence together with its context. This CDR3 spans 16 amino acids. The entry originates in a study of cytomegalovirus exposure and HLA in healthy donors. In the PCR, 60 Vbeta and 13 Jbeta primers were used. Generated by immunoSEQ multiplex PCR, the TCRdb table keeps only in-frame clones and is missing some. The data show about 250,000 clones, with around 66% seen just once and under 3% held by the top ten. The donors, nominally healthy at sampling, likely had unrecorded immune exposures. Material: PBMCs. The gene calls are TRBV21-1 and TRBJ2-1; the table's D call of TRBD2 was not tested on the DNA. TRBV21-1 is marked as a pseudogene. The receptor comes from a female donor in good health and CMV-seronegative. The CDR3 loop is CASSKAGTSGSNEQFF. The DNA for the CDR3 is TGTGCCAGCAGCAAAGCCGGGACTAGCGGGAGCAATGAGCAGTTCTTC.